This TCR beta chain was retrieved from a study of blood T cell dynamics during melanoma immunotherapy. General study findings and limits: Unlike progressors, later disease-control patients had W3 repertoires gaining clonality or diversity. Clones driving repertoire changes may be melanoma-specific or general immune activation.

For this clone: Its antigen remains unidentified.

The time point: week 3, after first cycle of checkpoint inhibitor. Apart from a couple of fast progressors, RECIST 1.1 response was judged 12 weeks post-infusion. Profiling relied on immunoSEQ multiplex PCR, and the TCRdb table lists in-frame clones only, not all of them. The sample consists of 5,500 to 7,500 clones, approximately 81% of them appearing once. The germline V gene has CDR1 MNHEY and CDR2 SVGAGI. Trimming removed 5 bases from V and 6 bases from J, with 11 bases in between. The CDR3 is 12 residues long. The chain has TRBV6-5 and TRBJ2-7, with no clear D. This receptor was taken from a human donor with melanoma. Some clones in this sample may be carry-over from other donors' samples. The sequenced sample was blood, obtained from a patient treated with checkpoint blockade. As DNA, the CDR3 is TGTGCCAGCAGTCCGGAACCTACCGAGCAGTACTTC. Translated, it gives CASSPEPTEQYF.